The sequence of this T cell receptor (beta chain) was determined in a study of OX40 agonist ivuxolimab in advanced cancers. Broader study findings: Low clonal expansion, among the lowest seen, marked partial responders at 0.1-3.0 mg/kg. Fewer expanded clones were found on average in CD4+ than in CD8+ T cells.

The repertoire was sequenced with immunoSEQ multiplex PCR; TCRdb's copy has only in-frame clones and lacks some. The table has 65,000 to 70,000 clones, 82% seen once. Remarks on this clone: The antigen remains undetermined.

Germline CDR1 reads SEHNR; CDR2 reads FQNEAQ (reference sequence). Trimming pared 5 bases from V and 3 bases from J, leaving 9 bases between. The CDR3 contains 13 residues. The clonotype was recovered from an adult with an advanced solid tumor such as melanoma, head and neck, liver or kidney cancer. This specimen was CD4+ or CD8+ T cells sorted from blood, taken in a trial of the OX40 agonist ivuxolimab. J is TRBJ2-3 and V is TRBV7-9; D gene uncertain. The CDR3 is CASSRADTDTQYF. The CDR3, as DNA: TGTGCCAGCAGCCGGGCAGATACAGATACGCAGTATTTT.